A selection of T cell receptor beta chains follows, all from one sample in a study of T cell responses to AZD1222 COVID-19 vaccine. The method was immunoSEQ multiplex PCR; TCRdb's version includes in-frame clones alone and lacks a portion of them. The sample shows around 100,000 clones, roughly 83% of them seen only once. The sequencing used peripheral blood, collected on day 0 of AZD1222 vaccination. Receptors originate from an adult in good health. CDR3s include the opening cysteine and the closing phenylalanine or tryptophan. A D gene is named only where the DNA matches it firmly. Size tells how often a clone was seen (once, few, many) or the class of an expanded clone, and some rows leave it out.

>TRBJ1-5|TRBV7-9|TRBD1|.|16
CASSPFSSTGDQPQHF
TGTGCCAGCAGCCCCTTCTCTTCGACAGGGGATCAGCCCCAGCATTTT
>TRBJ1-6|TRBV10-1|.|.|18
CASTGAKGLESYNSPLHF
TGCGCCAGCACCGGGGCCAAAGGTCTGGAGTCCTATAATTCACCCCTCCACTTT
>TRBJ2-7|TRBV28|.|few|11
CASRAPGEQYF
TGTGCCAGCAGGGCCCCGGGCGAGCAGTACTTC
>TRBJ2-5|TRBV28|TRBD2|.|15
CASIPSGGSGETQYF
TGTGCCAGCATCCCCTCTGGCGGGAGCGGAGAGACCCAGTACTTC
>TRBJ1-6|TRBV3-1/TRBV3-2|.|.|15
CASTAALSRDSPLHF
TGTGCCAGCACGGCTGCGCTTTCCAGGGACTCGCCCCTCCACTTT
>TRBJ1-6|TRBV21-1|.|.|16
CASSKEGRQENSPLHF
TGTGCCAGCAGCAAAGAAGGTAGACAGGAAAATTCACCCCTCCACTTT
>TRBJ1-1|TRBV4-1|TRBD1|few|14
CASSPGQVNTEAFF
TGCGCCAGCAGCCCGGGACAGGTCAACACTGAAGCTTTCTTT
>TRBJ1-2|TRBV28|.|.|16
CASSLGGGGRGYGYTF
TGTGCCAGCAGTTTGGGGGGAGGCGGGCGAGGCTATGGCTACACCTTC
>TRBJ1-5|TRBV19|.|.|15
CASSISGGGRQPQHF
TGTGCCAGTAGTATATCTGGGGGTGGACGTCAGCCCCAGCATTTT
>TRBJ2-2|TRBV12-3/TRBV12-4|.|once|10
CASSLGELFF
TGTGCCAGCAGTTTGGGGGAGCTGTTTTTT
>TRBJ2-3|TRBV29-1|.|once|13
CSVGSYLIDTQYF
TGCAGCGTTGGAAGTTACTTAATCGATACGCAGTATTTT
>TRBJ1-1|TRBV9|.|.|17
CASSVAPGAAGNTEAFF
TGTGCCAGCAGCGTAGCACCTGGGGCAGCCGGGAACACTGAAGCTTTCTTT
>TRBJ1-4|TRBV19|.|.|14
CASSIGQGSEKLFF
TGTGCCAGTAGTATAGGGCAGGGAAGCGAAAAACTGTTTTTT
>TRBJ1-6|TRBV6-1|.|.|16
CASSEGQRIYNSPLHF
TGTGCCAGCAGTGAAGGACAGAGAATCTATAATTCACCCCTCCACTTT
>TRBJ2-3|TRBV11-3|.|.|14
CASSLKGSTDTQYF
TGTGCCAGCAGCTTGAAGGGGAGCACAGATACGCAGTATTTT
>TRBJ2-1|TRBV9|.|.|12
CASSVLGNEQFF
TGTGCCAGCAGCGTACTGGGAAATGAGCAGTTCTTC
>TRBJ1-4|TRBV6-5|TRBD1|few|14
CASCPGQGVEKLFF
TGTGCCAGCTGCCCTGGACAGGGGGTAGAAAAACTGTTTTTT